The 32 T cell receptor beta chains given below trace back to one sample, sequenced in a study of blood T cell repertoires in COVID-19. Measured with immunoSEQ multiplex PCR; TCRdb has only the in-frame clones, and not every one. This repertoire shows 150,000 to 170,000 clones, around 78% found once; its top ten account for roughly 1.5%. Sequenced sample: peripheral blood. The receptor set was obtained from an elderly man with acute or convalescent COVID-19.

This clone is a singleton in its sample. The chain couples TRBV6-5 to TRBJ1-2; no clear D. Germline CDR1 MNHEY, CDR2 SVGAGI. The CDR3 is 12 amino acids. V was shortened by 5 bases and J by 8 bases, with 12 bases between the two germline ends. The CDR3: CASSPGGRGYTF. Here the CDR3 DNA reads TGTGCCAGCAGTCCCGGAGGACGAGGCTACACCTTC.

This chain joins TRBV5-1 and TRBJ1-1, with D maybe TRBD1 (5 bases). Germline V gives CDR1 SGHRS, CDR2 YFSETQ. The germline V and J ends were trimmed by 0 bases and 3 bases, with 15 bases remaining between them. CDR3 length equals 16 residues. CDR3 loop: CASSLEPGGTDTEAFF. CDR3 bases: TGCGCCAGCAGCTTGGAGCCGGGGGGAACGGACACTGAAGCTTTCTTT.

The chain uses TRBV9 and TRBJ2-5; 9 positions match TRBD1. Germline CDR1 and CDR2: SGDLS and YYNGEE. V was pared by 0 bases and J by 5 bases, with 5 bases of the junction left unmatched. This CDR3 has 15 residues. Here the CDR3 DNA reads TGTGCCAGCAGCGTAGGTACAGGGGGCGCCGAGACCCAGTACTTC. It translates to CASSVGTGGAETQYF. Based on the CDR3 plus reference TRBV9 and TRBJ2-5, the full variable domain is DSGVTQTPKHLITATGQRVTLRCSPRSGDLSVYWYQQSLDQGLQFLIQYYNGEERAKGNILERFSAQQFPDLHSELNLSSLELGDSALYFCASSVGTGGAETQYFGPGTRLLVL.

This clone was picked up one time. The genes are TRBV29-1 and TRBJ2-3, with 7 positions matching TRBD1. The CDR3 is 15 residues long. Per germline, CDR1 SQVTM and CDR2 ANQGSEA. Trimming cost V 7 bases and J 5 bases; bases outside gene matches: 15. This chain's CDR3 is CSGKLQTGPGDTQYF. CDR3 DNA sequence: TGCAGCGGCAAACTACAGACAGGGCCCGGAGATACGCAGTATTTT.

The CDR3 bases are TGTGCCAGCAGCGGGACATTCCATGACACAGATACGCAGTATTTT. As protein: CASSGTFHDTDTQYF. The chain uses TRBV5-5 and TRBJ2-3; maybe TRBD1 (6 bases). Germline loops: CDR1 SGHKS, CDR2 YYEKEE (reference sequence). The length of the CDR3 is 15 residues. V was trimmed by 4 bases and J by 2 bases, leaving 14 bases between them.

The rearrangement joins TRBV9 to TRBJ2-5; the match to TRBD1 covers 7 bases. CDR3 length: 15 residues. With V trimmed by 2 bases and J by 4 bases, 8 bases remained unmatched. Germline assignment: CDR1 SGDLS and CDR2 YYNGEE. The CDR3 is CASSVLTGSPETQYF. CDR3 nucleotides: TGTGCCAGCAGCGTTCTGACAGGGTCCCCAGAGACCCAGTACTTC.

The genes are TRBV3-1 (or the pseudogene TRBV3-2) and TRBJ2-1; TRBD2 matches at 8 bases. The germline gives CDR1 LGHDT, CDR2 YNNKEL (reference sequence). The CDR3 loop spans 18 amino acids. V was pared by 5 bases and J by 4 bases, with 16 bases of the junction left unmatched. The CDR3 DNA reads TGTGCCAGCAGCTCTGGGCGACCCGGGGGGGCCCAATACAATGAGCAGTTCTTC. It is translated as CASSSGRPGGAQYNEQFF.

J is TRBJ1-1 and V is TRBV12-3 or TRBV12-4, with TRBD1 as a possible D gene (6 bases). The germline V and J ends were trimmed by 7 bases and 7 bases, with 16 bases remaining between them. This CDR3 is 13 amino acids long. Written as DNA, the CDR3 is TGTGCCAGCAACCAAGGGGGGGGGTATGAAGCTTTCTTT. It encodes CASNQGGGYEAFF.

The V and J genes are TRBV5-6 and TRBJ2-5; D is perhaps TRBD2 (6 bases). Trimming removed 1 base from V and 4 bases from J, with 8 bases in between. The CDR3 spans 13 residues. Germline CDR1 SGHDT, CDR2 YYEEEE. The CDR3 bases are TGTGCCAGCAGCTTGATGGGGGGAGAGACCCAGTACTTC. Encoded protein: CASSLMGGETQYF.

The chain couples TRBV7-9 to TRBJ2-7, with TRBD2 matching over 7 bases. Germline V gene data show CDR1 as SEHNR and CDR2 as FQNEAQ (reference sequence). V gave up 6 bases and J gave up 6 bases; unmatched junction bases: 2. The CDR3 has 11 amino acids. The CDR3 region has the DNA TGTGCCAGCAGGGGCGGGGGCGAGCAGTACTTC. It codes for CASRGGGEQYF. Complete variable domain (other parts from reference TRBV7-9 and TRBJ2-7): DTGVSQNPRHKITKRGQNVTFRCDPISEHNRLYWYRQTLGQGPEFLTYFQNEAQLEKSRLLSDRFSAERPKGSFSTLEIQRTEQGDSAMYLCASRGGGEQYFGPGTRLTVT.

This chain uses TRBV11-3 with TRBJ1-1; 8 nucleotides line up with TRBD1. Germline CDR1 reads SGHNT; CDR2 reads YENEEA. This CDR3 is 15 amino acids long. Trimming cost V 5 bases and J 6 bases; bases outside gene matches: 11. The CDR3 nucleotides read TGTGCCAGCAGCCACGGGGGCAGGGGGCTCGCTGAAGCTTTCTTT. Amino acids: CASSHGGRGLAEAFF.

The chain uses TRBV4-2 and TRBJ1-3; tentatively, D is TRBD1 (6 bases). This CDR3 spans 15 amino acids. Germline CDR1 and CDR2: LGHNA and YNFKEQ. Trimming left V 4 bases short and J 0 bases short, with 10 bases between. The CDR3: CASSPGGHSGNTIYF. The CDR3 DNA follows: TGTGCCAGCAGCCCGGGGGGGCACTCTGGAAACACCATATATTTT.

CDR3 loop: CASSYRRGGVGYGYTF. The CDR3, as DNA: TGTGCCAGCAGTTATAGAAGGGGGGGCGTCGGCTATGGCTACACCTTC. The chain joins TRBV6-2 or TRBV6-3 to TRBJ1-2; maybe TRBD1 (6 bases). V was trimmed by 3 bases and J by 4 bases, leaving 18 bases between them. Germline values: CDR1 MNHEY, CDR2 SVGEGT. The CDR3 length is 16 residues.

The chain joins TRBV7-2 to TRBJ1-2; 11 positions match TRBD1. The junction had 9 bases not matched to a gene; V was cut back by 5 bases and J by 7 bases. The germline CDR1 and CDR2 sequences are SGHTA and FQGNSA. This CDR3 contains 15 residues. This CDR3 reads CASSLTGTGGIGYTF. In nucleotides, the CDR3 is TGTGCCAGCAGCCTGACCGGGACAGGGGGGATTGGCTACACCTTC.

CDR3 DNA sequence: TGTGCCACAAGACAGGGGTCCAACTATGGCTACACCTTC. Amino acid sequence: CATRQGSNYGYTF. The V gene is TRBV6-5, the J gene TRBJ1-2; 8 bases are shared with TRBD1. V was clipped by 10 bases and J by 2 bases; unmatched bases: 6. This CDR3 spans 13 amino acids. Per the germline V gene, CDR1 is MNHEY and CDR2 is SVGAGI.

This clone was detected only a few times. V usage is TRBV29-1 and J usage is TRBJ1-1; D gene unclear. Germline CDR1 reads SQVTM; CDR2 reads ANQGSEA. The V end was cut by 2 bases, the J end by 5 bases, with 9 bases between. The CDR3 has 12 amino acids. The CDR3 protein is CSVESSGTEAFF. The CDR3 region has the DNA TGCAGCGTTGAATCCTCGGGAACTGAAGCTTTCTTT.

The chain is built from TRBV12-3 or TRBV12-4 and TRBJ1-1; unclear D gene. This CDR3 contains 13 residues. Trimming took off 3 bases at V and 8 bases at J, with 13 bases between the two ends. The CDR3 DNA reads as TGTGCCAGCAGTTTTTCCCGGCCGAGGGAAGCTTTCTTT. Encoded protein: CASSFSRPREAFF.

This clone has just one count. The chain employs TRBV5-8 and TRBJ1-4, with D perhaps TRBD1 (5 bases). The germline gives CDR1 SGHTS, CDR2 YDEGEE. The germline V and J ends were trimmed by 3 bases and 8 bases, with 17 bases remaining between them. CDR3 length equals 15 residues. The DNA of the CDR3 is TGTGCCAGCAGCTCCGGGGGGACCTTTGGAGAAAAACTGTTTTTT. Its translation is CASSSGGTFGEKLFF. Based on the CDR3 plus reference TRBV5-8 and TRBJ1-4, the full variable domain is EAGVTQSPTHLIKTRGQQATLRCSPISGHTSVYWYQQALGLGLQFLLWYDEGEERNRGNFPPRFSGRQFPNYSSELNVNALELEDSALYLCASSSGGTFGEKLFFGSGTQLSVL.

V usage is TRBV5-1 and J usage is TRBJ2-1; 8 nucleotides line up with TRBD2. V lost 0 bases and J lost 8; bases outside the gene matches: 7. Germline V lookup: CDR1 SGHRS, CDR2 YFSETQ. The length of the CDR3 is 15 residues. CDR3 region: CASSLAGGLGDEQFF. Written as DNA, the CDR3 is TGCGCCAGCAGCTTGGCGGGGGGGCTTGGGGATGAGCAGTTCTTC.

The genes are TRBV9 and TRBJ2-2; 8 nucleotides align to TRBD2. The V gene end was trimmed by 0 bases and the J gene end by 3 bases; junction bases not matched to a gene: 1. Germline CDR1 reads SGDLS; CDR2 reads YYNGEE. This CDR3 has 15 residues. Here the CDR3 DNA reads TGTGCCAGCAGCGTAGGCGGGGGGTACACCGGGGAGCTGTTTTTT. Its protein is CASSVGGGYTGELFF.

This clone was seen only a few times. The J gene is TRBJ1-2, the V gene TRBV27; 8 nucleotides match TRBD1. J lost 6 bases, V lost 0 bases, and 3 bases had no gene match. Germline CDR1 MNHEY, CDR2 SMNVEV (reference sequence). The CDR3 is 14 residues long. In DNA form, the CDR3 reads TGTGCCAGCAGTTTATCGGACAGGGTGAATGGCTACACCTTC. Translating it yields CASSLSDRVNGYTF.

The genes are TRBV18 and TRBJ2-5; 15 bases are shared with TRBD2. Germline loops: CDR1 KGHSH, CDR2 LQKENI. The CDR3 sequence is 17 residues long. The junction had 3 bases not matched to a gene; V was cut back by 3 bases and J by 1 base. DNA for the CDR3: TGTGCCAGCTCACCCCCGGGACTAGCGGGGGGCCAAGAGACCCAGTACTTC. It codes for CASSPPGLAGGQETQYF.

The chain has TRBV3-1 (or the pseudogene TRBV3-2) and TRBJ1-6; D gene unclear. The CDR3 totals 16 residues. The ends were cut back, 0 bases at V and 5 bases at J, with 11 bases in the middle. Germline V lookup: CDR1 LGHDT, CDR2 YNNKEL (reference sequence). As DNA, the CDR3 is TGTGCCAGCAGCCAAGACCTTCGGAGGGATAATTCACCCCTCCACTTT. Its protein is CASSQDLRRDNSPLHF.

CDR3 in amino acids: CASSYAFQGNTEAFF. The CDR3, as DNA: TGTGCCAGCAGTTACGCTTTCCAGGGTAACACTGAAGCTTTCTTT. The chain employs TRBV6-5 and TRBJ1-1, with D perhaps matching TRBD1 (5 bases). The length of the CDR3 is 15 residues. CDR1 is MNHEY and CDR2 is SVGAGI in the germline V gene. Trimming took 2 bases from V and 2 from J, leaving 12 bases between them.

CDR3: CASSPTGGSGNTIYF. The CDR3, as DNA: TGTGCCAGTAGTCCGACAGGGGGCTCTGGAAACACCATATATTTT. The chain joins TRBV19 to TRBJ1-3; the match to TRBD1 covers 9 bases. The CDR3 is 15 residues long. CDR1 and CDR2 (germline): LNHDA, SQIVND (reference sequence). The J segment lost 0 bases and the V segment lost 5 bases, leaving 2 bases of the junction unmatched.

The V call is TRBV9, the J call TRBJ1-5; a possible D gene is TRBD1 (6 bases). Trimming cost V 3 bases and J 4 bases, with 11 bases left between them. The CDR3 covers 14 residues. Germline CDR1 reads SGDLS; CDR2 reads YYNGEE. The CDR3 is CASSGPGTNQPQHF. CDR3 nucleotide sequence: TGTGCCAGCAGCGGACCCGGGACAAATCAGCCCCAGCATTTT.

The V and J genes are TRBV19 and TRBJ1-6; 7 bases are a match to TRBD1. Looked up from germline, CDR1 is LNHDA and CDR2 is SQIVND (reference sequence). V was clipped by 4 bases and J by 8 bases; unmatched bases: 17. The CDR3 has 18 amino acids. This chain's CDR3 is CASSTLTDYGTAYSPLHF. The DNA for the CDR3 is TGTGCCAGTAGTACCCTTACAGACTACGGGACAGCCTATTCACCCCTCCACTTT. Combining the CDR3 with reference TRBV19 and TRBJ1-6 gives the whole variable domain DGGITQSPKYLFRKEGQNVTLSCEQNLNHDAMYWYRQDPGQGLRLIYYSQIVNDFQKGDIAEGYSVSREKKESFPLTVTSAQKNPTAFYLCASSTLTDYGTAYSPLHFGNGTRLTVT.

The gene calls are TRBV6-6 and TRBJ2-2, with 7 bases that match TRBD1. With 5 bases clipped from V and 1 base from J, the junction kept 7 bases outside the gene matches. The length of the CDR3 is 16 residues. Germline CDR1 reads MNHNY; CDR2 reads SVGAGI (reference sequence). CDR3 nucleotides: TGTGCCAGCAGTCCGACAGGGCAATTGAACACCGGGGAGCTGTTTTTT. Residues: CASSPTGQLNTGELFF.

Only a few counts were recorded for this clone. The V and J genes are TRBV11-1 and TRBJ2-5, with TRBD1 matching over 8 bases. CDR3 length: 15 residues. In germline, CDR1 is SGHAT, CDR2 FQDESV (reference sequence). J lost 5 bases, V lost 3 bases, and 8 bases had no gene match. CDR3 nucleotides: TGTGCCAGCAGCTTCATGCAGGGGGCTGCGGAGACCCAGTACTTC. Its protein product is CASSFMQGAAETQYF.

The V gene is TRBV5-1, the J gene TRBJ1-1, with 7 bases aligning to TRBD1. V was pared by 2 bases and J by 4 bases, with 2 bases of the junction left unmatched. CDR3 length equals 13 residues. Per germline, CDR1 SGHRS and CDR2 YFSETQ. CDR3 sequence (DNA): TGCGCCAGCAGCTTACAGGGGTTCACTGAAGCTTTCTTT. Protein: CASSLQGFTEAFF. Variable domain in full (rest from reference TRBV5-1 and TRBJ1-1): KAGVTQTPRYLIKTRGQQVTLSCSPISGHRSVSWYQQTPGQGLQFLFEYFSETQRNKGNFPGRFSGRQFSNSRSEMNVSTLELGDSALYLCASSLQGFTEAFFGQGTRLTVV.

The chain joins TRBV19 to TRBJ2-1, with D possibly being TRBD1 (5 bases). Germline assignment: CDR1 LNHDA and CDR2 SQIVND (reference sequence). The CDR3 consists of 16 residues. V was clipped by 1 base and J by 4 bases, with 14 bases between them. The CDR3 coding sequence is TGTGCCAGTAGTATAGTAGGTGACAGACAGTACAATGAGCAGTTCTTC. This translates into CASSIVGDRQYNEQFF.

This clone showed up just a few times. The gene calls are TRBV11-2 and TRBJ2-7; 9 bases are shared with TRBD2. Germline V CDR1 and CDR2: SGHAT, FQNNGV. The CDR3 loop spans 15 amino acids. Trimming removed 3 bases from V and 6 bases from J; junction bases left unmatched: 9. The CDR3 loop reads CASSFNGGGAVEQYV. The DNA of the CDR3 is TGTGCCAGCAGCTTCAATGGCGGGGGGGCCGTCGAGCAGTACGTC.